This paragraph reports one TCR beta chain. The CDR3 is made up of 12 amino acids. Germline lookup yields CDR1 SGHAT and CDR2 FQDESV (reference sequence). V was cut by 5 bases and J by 4 bases, with 9 bases left in between. The data were obtained in a study of control samples from healthy donors and cancer patients. Clones were sequenced by immunoSEQ multiplex PCR, and TCRdb holds only the in-frame ones, with some missing. The sample has about 120,000 clones, roughly 84% seen once. Sequencing input: blood. The rearrangement joins TRBV11-1 to TRBJ2-7; D not certain. This TCR came from a man aged 18-30 years in good health. The CDR3 DNA sequence: TGTGCCAGCAGCCCGACTCTTTACGAGCAGTACTTC. Translation: CASSPTLYEQYF.